Below, 9 T cell receptor beta chains from the same sample are listed, as sequenced in a study of cytomegalovirus exposure and HLA in healthy donors. The study ran its PCR with 60 Vbeta and 13 Jbeta primers. Clones were sequenced by immunoSEQ multiplex PCR, and TCRdb holds only the in-frame ones, with some missing. The table shows about 110,000 clones, with about two thirds occurring only once. Sequencing was carried out using PBMCs. The receptors derive from a boy aged 5-17 years in good health and CMV-seronegative.

This chain connects TRBV6-6 to TRBJ2-7, with D unresolved. Germline values: CDR1 MNHNY, CDR2 SVGAGI (reference sequence). The CDR3 consists of 14 residues. The V and J ends lost 2 bases and 1 base respectively, with 9 bases between them. The CDR3 sequence is CASSYNQLSYEQYF. DNA for the CDR3: TGTGCCAGCAGTTACAACCAACTATCCTACGAGCAGTACTTC.

The chain uses TRBV28 and TRBJ1-4; 7 positions match TRBD1. The CDR3 is 15 amino acids. Germline V gene sequence: CDR1 MDHEN, CDR2 SYDVKM. V was pared by 4 bases and J by 7 bases, with 9 bases of the junction left unmatched. CDR3 protein: CASSYTGDWGEKLFF. The CDR3, as DNA: TGTGCCAGCAGTTACACAGGGGACTGGGGTGAAAAACTGTTTTTT.

This clone has only a few counts. CDR3 residues: CASSLNVADNEQFF. The CDR3 DNA reads as TGTGCCAGCAGCTTAAATGTCGCGGATAATGAGCAGTTCTTC. The chain joins TRBV7-3 to TRBJ2-1; D not resolved. Per germline, CDR1 SGHTA and CDR2 FQGTGA. This CDR3 comprises 14 residues. Trimming removed 1 base at V and 7 bases at J, with 11 bases between.

The V gene is TRBV27, the J gene TRBJ1-1; D call uncertain. Germline-derived CDR1 and CDR2 are MNHEY and SMNVEV (reference sequence). Trimming took off 4 bases at V and 5 bases at J, with 11 bases between the two ends. This CDR3 has 13 amino acids. CDR3 amino acids: CASSSSPGTEAFF. CDR3 nucleotide sequence: TGTGCCAGCAGTTCCTCCCCGGGAACTGAAGCTTTCTTT.

The count of this clone is one. The gene calls are TRBV11-3 and TRBJ2-4, with D possibly being TRBD1 (5 bases). This CDR3 is built from 17 residues. Between the trimmed V and J ends, which lost 0 bases and 0 bases, there was a span of 12 bases. From germline, CDR1 is SGHNT and CDR2 YENEEA. CDR3 in amino acids: CASSLDGRGLAKNIQYF. In nucleotides, the CDR3 is TGTGCCAGCAGCTTAGATGGAAGGGGATTAGCCAAAAACATTCAGTACTTC.

The chain joins TRBV5-1 to TRBJ2-7; possibly TRBD2 for D (5 bases). This CDR3 is 14 amino acids long. With 0 bases removed from V and 3 bases from J, the gap between germline ends came to 10 bases. Looked up from germline, CDR1 is SGHRS and CDR2 is YFSETQ. The CDR3 sequence: CASSLGLAYYEQYF. CDR3 coding DNA: TGCGCCAGCAGCTTGGGGCTAGCTTACTACGAGCAGTACTTC.

The V and J genes are TRBV30 and TRBJ2-7, with 9 bases matching TRBD1. Germline V gene lookup returns CDR1 GTSNPN and CDR2 SVGIG (reference sequence). V trimming: 2 bases; J trimming: 9 bases; junction bases outside the gene matches: 14. This CDR3 comprises 15 residues. The CDR3 reads CAWSPPGQGWSAQYF. CDR3 sequence (DNA): TGTGCCTGGAGTCCTCCGGGACAGGGATGGTCTGCGCAGTACTTC.

The chain uses TRBV6-5 and TRBJ1-5; D is undetermined. The CDR3 sequence is 13 residues long. The germline V gene has CDR1 MNHEY and CDR2 SVGAGI. V lost 6 bases, J lost 2 bases, and 8 bases lay in between. CDR3 bases: TGTGCCAGCAGCGAGGAGGGCAATCAGCCCCAGCATTTT. Amino acid sequence: CASSEEGNQPQHF.

The chain links TRBV28 to TRBJ1-2; TRBD1 matches at 7 bases. Germline values: CDR1 MDHEN, CDR2 SYDVKM. This CDR3 is 14 amino acids long. V gave up 7 bases and J gave up 7 bases; unmatched junction bases: 12. This chain's CDR3 is CASTTNGRGVGYTF. The CDR3 DNA reads as TGTGCCAGCACCACCAACGGCAGGGGGGTTGGCTACACCTTC.